The source of this T cell receptor beta chain is a study of regulatory T cells in long-lasting Graves disease. Study-wide findings and caveats: Persistent patients shared more public clonotypes (2,741) than newly diagnosed patients (over 900). Sample size was small, which may have lowered accuracy.

Stated time point: newly diagnosed GD, antithyroid drugs for less than 3 months. Scientists built the TCR library using RNA that was extracted from PBMCs. A word on this clonotype: Its matching antigen is unknown.

Germline values: CDR1 SNHLY, CDR2 FYNNEI. This CDR3 has 13 residues. Trimming left V 4 bases short and J 6 bases short, with 10 bases between. Construction of the TCR beta libraries employed iRepertoire HTBI primers in conjunction with Arm-PCR of CDR3 regions. MiXCR, applied by TCRdb to the multiplex PCR reads, yields one record per CDR3 protein. Among about 220,000 distinct CDR3 sequences listed, roughly a fifth were seen once. These data were also filed under a second study, of T cells in Graves' hyperthyroidism and ophthalmopathy.

V and J are TRBV2 and TRBJ2-1; D gene uncertain. This sample comprised peripheral blood mononuclear cells (PBMCs), obtained at new diagnosis, from a patient treated with antithyroid drugs. This TCR derives from a woman aged 30 to 39 with Graves disease. DNA of the CDR3: TGTGCCAGCAGTGTTGAGCTCGCCAATGAGCAGTTCTTC. Its protein is CASSVELANEQFF.